A single sample gave rise to the 20 T cell receptor beta chains below, sequenced in a study of early T cells in non-severe SARS-CoV-2 infection (dated by TCRdb to about 2021). Receptor libraries were prepared by 5' RACE. The run used a NextSeq 500. TCRdb took the public reads, trimmed them with fastp at Q25, ran MiXCR for clone calling and kept in-frame beta chains. Every entry covers one CDR3 protein and lists the most common genes and DNA from its rows. Across this sample there are around 86,000 distinct CDR3 sequences, with roughly 15% seen only once. The ten largest make up roughly 0.6% of the sample. Sequences were obtained from whole blood. The receptors stem from an adult who was a healthcare worker with PCR-confirmed SARS-CoV-2 infection or an uninfected control (not recorded which).

In its sample, this clonotype was seen a few times. The chain recombines TRBV5-6 with TRBJ2-3; D gene ambiguous. This CDR3 comprises 17 residues. The V gene lost 4 bases and the J gene lost 2 bases, with 20 bases spanning the gap. Germline V gene data show CDR1 as SGHDT and CDR2 as YYEEEE. In DNA form, the CDR3 reads TGTGCCAGCAGCCTCCATATTGGGGATTTCTCCACAGATACGCAGTATTTT. Its protein is CASSLHIGDFSTDTQYF.

J is TRBJ2-1 and V is TRBV7-8, with 9 bases identical to TRBD2. Germline V gene lookup returns CDR1 SGHVS and CDR2 FQNEAQ. V trimming: 5 bases; J trimming: 10 bases; junction bases outside the gene matches: 15. CDR3 length equals 16 residues. The CDR3 nucleotides read TGTGCCAGCAGCGGCGACGGTCCTAGCGGGGCCGGAGAGCAGTTCTTC. This encodes CASSGDGPSGAGEQFF.

The chain is built from TRBV30 and TRBJ2-3, with D unclear. The CDR3 is 11 amino acids. CDR1 GTSNPN and CDR2 SVGIG come from the germline V gene (reference sequence). V lost 2 bases to trimming and J lost 5 bases, with 5 bases between them. The CDR3 nucleotides are TGTGCCTGGAGTTTAGTAGATACGCAGTATTTT. This sequence encodes CAWSLVDTQYF. Full variable domain (missing parts from reference TRBV30 and TRBJ2-3): SQTIHQWPATLVQPVGSPLSLECTVEGTSNPNLYWYRQAAGRGLQLLFYSVGIGQISSEVPQNLSASRPQDRQFILSSKKLLLSDSGFYLCAWSLVDTQYFGPGTRLTVL.

The J gene is TRBJ2-5, the V gene TRBV7-8, with no clear D. CDR3 size: 14 residues. CDR1 is SGHVS, CDR2 FQNEAQ, per germline. The V end was cut by 1 base, the J end by 1 base, with 7 bases between. Here the CDR3 reads CASSLVGIQETQYF. The DNA of the CDR3 is TGTGCCAGCAGCTTAGTGGGGATCCAAGAGACCCAGTACTTC.

This clonotype was seen at least ten times. The rearrangement joins TRBV11-2 to TRBJ1-2; D gene ambiguous. CDR1 is SGHAT and CDR2 is FQNNGV in the germline V gene. The germline V and J ends were trimmed by 0 bases and 8 bases, with 4 bases remaining between them. CDR3 length equals 11 residues. The CDR3 loop is CASSLDAGYTF. The CDR3 nucleotides are TGTGCCAGCAGCTTAGACGCAGGCTACACCTTC.

This clonotype appeared a few times. The V and J genes are TRBV12-3 or TRBV12-4 and TRBJ1-1; D unresolved. There are 15 residues in the CDR3. V gave up 1 base and J gave up 0 bases, with 9 bases separating them. CDR3 sequence: CASSLGSAMNTEAFF. CDR3 DNA sequence: TGTGCCAGCAGTTTAGGGTCCGCCATGAACACTGAAGCTTTCTTT.

The sample holds many counts of this clonotype. CDR3: CASSPLAQDSSGNTIYF. In DNA form, the CDR3 reads TGTGCCAGCTCACCACTGGCGCAGGACTCCTCTGGAAACACCATATATTTT. The gene calls are TRBV18 and TRBJ1-3; D unclear. This CDR3 comprises 17 residues. Germline CDR1 KGHSH, CDR2 LQKENI. V was trimmed by 1 base and J by 0 bases, leaving 13 bases between them.

This chain links TRBV2 with TRBJ2-1, with 7 bases aligning to TRBD1. Germline loops: CDR1 SNHLY, CDR2 FYNNEI. The V and J ends lost 7 bases and 3 bases, in that order; junction bases with no gene match: 9. The length of the CDR3 is 15 residues. The CDR3 nucleotides read TGTGCCAGCACCTTTGACAGGGCCCTCTACAATGAGCAGTTCTTC. Translation: CASTFDRALYNEQFF.

The V and J genes are TRBV7-9 and TRBJ2-1, with TRBD1 as a possible D gene (6 bases). The V end was cut by 4 bases, the J end by 4 bases, with 11 bases between. CDR1 SEHNR and CDR2 FQNEAQ come from the germline V gene (reference sequence). The CDR3 sequence is 14 residues long. This chain's CDR3 is CASSSDRTYNEQFF. The CDR3 nucleotides read TGTGCCAGCAGCTCCGACAGGACATACAATGAGCAGTTCTTC.

The sample holds a few counts of this clonotype. The V call is TRBV18, the J call TRBJ1-1; D not resolved. Germline V gene data show CDR1 as KGHSH and CDR2 as LQKENI. Trimming pared 5 bases from V and 1 base from J, leaving 11 bases between. The CDR3 sequence is 14 residues long. CDR3 in DNA: TGTGCCAGCTCATCACATTTGGGGAACACTGAAGCTTTCTTT. Amino acids: CASSSHLGNTEAFF.

The chain is built from TRBV4-1 and TRBJ2-5, with D possibly being TRBD2 (7 bases). Per the germline V gene, CDR1 is MGHRA and CDR2 is YSYEKL. The CDR3 has 15 amino acids. V dropped 0 bases and J dropped 5 bases, with 13 bases sitting between them. In DNA form, the CDR3 reads TGCGCCAGCAGCCAAGATACGGGGGGCGCGGAGACCCAGTACTTC. The encoded protein is CASSQDTGGAETQYF.

This chain uses TRBV29-1 with TRBJ2-1; 8 bases map to TRBD2. The CDR3 consists of 16 residues. J was trimmed by 2 bases and V by 4 bases; bases with no gene match: 10. The germline V gene has CDR1 SQVTM and CDR2 ANQGSEA. In DNA form, the CDR3 reads TGCAGCGTTGTGGTTCGGGGGGGTAAGACCTACAATGAGCAGTTCTTC. It codes for CSVVVRGGKTYNEQFF.

The V gene is TRBV7-9, the J gene TRBJ2-1, with 14 positions matching TRBD2. V shed 1 base, J shed 9 bases, and the junction held 2 bases outside the gene matches. Germline V gene data show CDR1 as SEHNR and CDR2 as FQNEAQ (reference sequence). The CDR3 is made up of 15 amino acids. The CDR3 loop reads CASSLVGLAGVEQFF. CDR3 bases: TGTGCCAGCAGCTTAGTGGGACTAGCGGGGGTTGAGCAGTTCTTC.

This clonotype has just a few counts. The rearrangement joins TRBV7-2 to TRBJ2-3, with TRBD2 matching 16 bases. Germline V CDR1 and CDR2: SGHTA, FQGNSA. The length of the CDR3 is 17 residues. V dropped 5 bases and J dropped 0; count of bases not matched to a gene: 2. The CDR3 DNA follows: TGTGCCAGCAGCCCGGGACTAGCGGGGGGGAGCACAGATACGCAGTATTTT. It translates to CASSPGLAGGSTDTQYF.

The chain uses TRBV27 and TRBJ2-2, with D perhaps matching TRBD2 (6 bases). The CDR3 length is 18 residues. V was pared by 2 bases and J by 1 base, with 17 bases between. Per the germline V gene, CDR1 is MNHEY and CDR2 is SMNVEV (reference sequence). The CDR3 DNA reads as TGTGCCAGCAGTTTAGGGATCGGGGGACTGAAGAACACCGGGGAGCTGTTTTTT. Protein sequence: CASSLGIGGLKNTGELFF.

J is TRBJ2-5 and V is TRBV7-7; D is ambiguous. Trimming stripped 1 base from V and 2 bases from J, with 20 bases between. The CDR3 is made up of 18 amino acids. Germline CDR1 and CDR2: SSHAT and FNYEAQ (reference sequence). This CDR3 is CASSLVLLGPPGQETQYF. The CDR3 bases are TGTGCCAGCAGCTTAGTCCTCTTAGGTCCACCCGGGCAAGAGACCCAGTACTTC.

The genes are TRBV7-2 and TRBJ1-1; D might be TRBD1 (6 bases). CDR3 size: 18 residues. V was shortened by 2 bases and J by 5 bases, with 24 bases between the two germline ends. The germline V gene has CDR1 SGHTA and CDR2 FQGNSA. CDR3 coding DNA: TGTGCCAGCAGCTTACGTTTCCAGGGGCGCCTTGCGGAAACTGAAGCTTTCTTT. It codes for CASSLRFQGRLAETEAFF. Looking up the rest from reference TRBV7-2 and TRBJ1-1 gives the full variable domain: GAGVSQSPSNKVTEKGKDVELRCDPISGHTALYWYRQSLGQGLEFLIYFQGNSAPDKSGLPSDRFSAERTGGSVSTLTIQRTQQEDSAVYLCASSLRFQGRLAETEAFFGQGTRLTVV.

This clonotype was picked up a small number of times. The rearrangement uses TRBV30 and TRBJ1-1; 7 nucleotides align to TRBD1. After removal of 2 bases from V and 1 base from J, the junction contained 7 bases not matched to a gene. The germline V gene has CDR1 GTSNPN and CDR2 SVGIG (reference sequence). CDR3 length: 15 amino acids. CDR3 protein: CAWSKTGTANTEAFF. CDR3 DNA: TGTGCCTGGAGTAAAACCGGGACAGCGAACACTGAAGCTTTCTTT.

This rearrangement joins TRBV7-2 to TRBJ1-5; D might be TRBD1 (6 bases). The CDR3 length is 14 residues. Germline V lookup: CDR1 SGHTA, CDR2 FQGNSA. V was shortened by 5 bases and J by 6 bases, with 14 bases between the two germline ends. The CDR3 coding sequence is TGTGCCAGCAGCCAGAGGAGGGGGGCTCAGCCCCAGCATTTT. The encoded protein is CASSQRRGAQPQHF.

This chain links TRBV2 with TRBJ2-2; tentative D call: TRBD1 (6 bases). Germline-derived CDR1 and CDR2 are SNHLY and FYNNEI. The CDR3 runs 14 residues. The ends were cut back, 6 bases at V and 2 bases at J, with 10 bases in the middle. CDR3 DNA sequence: TGTGCCAGCAGCGGGACACGAAACACCGGGGAGCTGTTTTTT. Amino acids: CASSGTRNTGELFF.